These 29 T cell receptor beta chains came from one sample sequenced in a study of OX40 agonist ivuxolimab in advanced cancers. The protocol was immunoSEQ multiplex PCR, while the TCRdb copy is restricted to in-frame clones and leaves out a portion. The sample has fewer than 20,000 clones, just under 75% seen once. The source material was CD4+ or CD8+ T cells sorted from blood, sampled in a trial of the OX40 agonist ivuxolimab. Receptors were obtained from an adult with an advanced solid tumor such as melanoma, head and neck, liver or kidney cancer.

The chain carries TRBV2 and TRBJ2-4; 7 bases map to TRBD2. The CDR3 is 14 amino acids. V shed 8 bases, J shed 4 bases, and the junction held 8 bases outside the gene matches. Germline V gene data show CDR1 as SNHLY and CDR2 as FYNNEI. The CDR3 is CASGEEGGKNIQYF. The DNA for the CDR3 is TGTGCCAGCGGGGAGGAGGGAGGGAAAAACATTCAGTACTTC.

This rearrangement joins TRBV28 to TRBJ2-3; TRBD2 is a possible D gene (6 bases). CDR1 is MDHEN and CDR2 is SYDVKM in the germline V gene. V was pared by 2 bases and J by 1 base, with 16 bases between. This CDR3 is built from 17 residues. The CDR3 DNA is TGTGCCAGCAGTTTAAGCTCGGGAGCCCCTCGCACAGATACGCAGTATTTT. It codes for CASSLSSGAPRTDTQYF.

The rearrangement joins TRBV2 to TRBJ1-1, with D perhaps matching TRBD1 (5 bases). The CDR3 loop spans 15 amino acids. V dropped 1 base and J dropped 6 bases, with 15 bases sitting between them. CDR1 and CDR2 (germline): SNHLY, FYNNEI. CDR3 protein: CASSEGFRGKAEAFF. As DNA, the CDR3 is TGTGCCAGCAGTGAAGGTTTTAGGGGTAAGGCTGAAGCTTTCTTT.

The rearrangement links TRBV15 to TRBJ2-7; 8 nucleotides agree with TRBD1. The V segment lost 1 base and the J segment 0 bases; nucleotides outside the gene matches: 5. The CDR3 contains 16 residues. Looked up from germline, CDR1 is LNHNV and CDR2 is YYDKDF (reference sequence). DNA of the CDR3: TGTGCCACCAGCAGAGTTAGGGACAGGCACTCCTACGAGCAGTACTTC. It specifies CATSRVRDRHSYEQYF.

This clone was seen more than once but under ten times. The chain is built from TRBV28 and TRBJ2-1; 8 positions agree with TRBD1. V lost 5 bases and J lost 16; bases outside the gene matches: 16. The germline gives CDR1 MDHEN, CDR2 SYDVKM. The CDR3 loop spans 14 amino acids. In DNA, the CDR3 is TGTGCCAGCAGTCCCGACAGGGGCGCTACCAGGGATTTCTTC. Translated: CASSPDRGATRDFF. Filled out from reference TRBV28 and TRBJ2-1, the complete variable domain reads DVKVTQSSRYLVKRTGEKVFLECVQDMDHENMFWYRQDPGLGLRLIYFSYDVKMKEKGDIPEGYSVSREKKERFSLILESASTNQTSMYLCASSPDRGATRDFFGPGTRLTVL.

The chain is built from TRBV5-8 and TRBJ2-7; TRBD1 agrees at 9 bases. With 4 bases clipped from V and 2 bases from J, the junction kept 7 bases outside the gene matches. Germline CDR1 reads SGHTS; CDR2 reads YDEGEE. The CDR3 is made up of 15 amino acids. The CDR3 region is CASSPWTGEPYEQYF. The CDR3 DNA is TGTGCCAGCAGCCCCTGGACAGGGGAACCCTACGAGCAGTACTTC.

This rearrangement joins TRBV20-1 to TRBJ2-7, with D unclear. Germline V gene sequence: CDR1 DFQATT, CDR2 SNEGSKA (reference sequence). The V and J ends lost 6 bases and 4 bases respectively, with 10 bases between them. This CDR3 is 11 amino acids long. CDR3 in amino acids: CSAGQGYEQYF. The CDR3 nucleotides are TGCAGTGCCGGGCAAGGGTACGAGCAGTACTTC.

V and J are TRBV7-8 and TRBJ1-2; D not resolved. The CDR3 is 14 amino acids. CDR1 SGHVS and CDR2 FQNEAQ come from the germline V gene. The V end lost 1 base, the J end lost 7 bases, and 13 bases lay between the germline ends. CDR3 sequence (DNA): TGTGCCAGCAGCTTAGATATGGGGATCTCTGGCTACACCTTC. It yields the protein CASSLDMGISGYTF.

The chain uses TRBV15 and TRBJ2-1, with D perhaps TRBD2 (7 bases). The germline CDR1 and CDR2 sequences are LNHNV and YYDKDF (reference sequence). V lost 6 bases and J lost 7, with 19 bases in between. CDR3 size: 15 residues. The CDR3 region is CATSATGGGENEQFF. DNA of the CDR3: TGTGCCACCAGTGCGACGGGGGGCGGGGAGAATGAGCAGTTCTTC.

A few counts support this clone. This chain joins TRBV9 and TRBJ2-4, with a tentative D call TRBD2 (6 bases). Trimming left V 3 bases short and J 3 bases short, with 16 bases between. The CDR3 loop spans 16 amino acids. CDR1 and CDR2 from the germline V gene are SGDLS and YYNGEE. CDR3 nucleotides: TGTGCCAGCAGCGCGGACGACGGGGGTGGCAAAAACATTCAGTACTTC. Translating gives CASSADDGGGKNIQYF.

The rearrangement joins TRBV13 to TRBJ2-6, with D unresolved. V shed 5 bases and J shed 2 bases, with 4 bases lying between them. Germline CDR1 PRHDT, CDR2 FYEKMQ (reference sequence). The length of the CDR3 is 13 residues. The CDR3 spells CASSRAGANVLTF. The CDR3 DNA follows: TGTGCCAGCAGCAGGGCTGGGGCCAACGTCCTGACTTTC.

V is TRBV4-3 and J is TRBJ2-6; 9 bases map to TRBD1. The germline V gene encodes CDR1 LGHNA and CDR2 YSLEER. The CDR3 is 18 amino acids. The ends lost 4 bases at V and 0 bases at J; junction bases unmatched: 7. CDR3 residues: CASSPGTGSFSGANVLTF. Here the CDR3 DNA reads TGCGCCAGCAGCCCGGGGACAGGGTCTTTCTCTGGGGCCAACGTCCTGACTTTC.

In the case of this clone: A much bigger clone sits one base away, suggesting this may be a read error. This chain uses TRBV27 with TRBJ1-1, with 7 bases lining up with TRBD1. The CDR3 sequence is 14 residues long. The ends lost 2 bases at V and 4 bases at J; junction bases unmatched: 4. Per germline, CDR1 MNHEY and CDR2 SMNVEV (reference sequence). For the CDR3, the DNA is TGTGCCAGCAGTTTAAAGACAGGGAGCACTGAAGCTTTCTTT. This sequence encodes CASSLKTGSTEAFF.

The rearrangement links TRBV27 to TRBJ2-1; D is uncertain. CDR1 MNHEY and CDR2 SMNVEV come from the germline V gene (reference sequence). With 3 bases removed from V and 0 bases from J, the gap between germline ends came to 9 bases. The length of the CDR3 is 15 residues. CDR3 DNA: TGTGCCAGCAGTTTCCTAAGAAGCTCCTACAATGAGCAGTTCTTC. It is translated as CASSFLRSSYNEQFF.

This clone appeared a single time. The junction differs from germline at one of its ends, possibly a read error. The genes are TRBV6-5 and TRBJ1-1; D gene uncertain. Germline lookup yields CDR1 MNHEY and CDR2 SVGAGI. The CDR3 runs to 15 residues. This chain's CDR3 is CASSHSGDLNTEAFF. In nucleotides, the CDR3 is TGTGCCAGCAGTCACTCCGGGGATTTGAACACTGAAGCTTTCTTT.

This clone was seen a single time. The chain carries TRBV27 and TRBJ1-1, with no clear D. Germline lookup yields CDR1 MNHEY and CDR2 SMNVEV (reference sequence). The CDR3 is 14 residues long. V was clipped by 5 bases and J by 2 bases, with 12 bases between them. The DNA of the CDR3 is TGTGCCAGCAGTCGTACAGCGGGAAACACTGAAGCTTTCTTT. It encodes CASSRTAGNTEAFF.

The chain has TRBV28 and TRBJ2-7; no clear D gene. Per germline, CDR1 MDHEN and CDR2 SYDVKM. V was shortened by 2 bases and J by 5 bases, with 10 bases between the two germline ends. The CDR3 consists of 13 residues. The CDR3 region is CASSLLIGHEQYF. The CDR3 DNA is TGTGCCAGCAGTTTACTTATAGGGCACGAGCAGTACTTC.

The chain is built from TRBV10-1 and TRBJ2-1; 13 bases are a match to TRBD2. V trimming: 4 bases; J trimming: 10 bases; junction bases outside the gene matches: 7. CDR3 size: 15 residues. Germline V gene lookup returns CDR1 WNHNN and CDR2 SYGVQD (reference sequence). CDR3 DNA sequence: TGCGCCAGCAGTGCCCGGACTAGCGGGAGAGGGGAGCAGTTCTTC. It translates to CASSARTSGRGEQFF.

With respect to this clone: This sample also contains other DNA sequences that code for the same CDR3. V gene TRBV6-5 combines with J gene TRBJ2-5; 9 bases map to TRBD1. Germline V gene lookup returns CDR1 MNHEY and CDR2 SVGAGI. V trimming: 3 bases; J trimming: 5 bases; junction bases outside the gene matches: 7. The CDR3 has 15 residues. The DNA of the CDR3 is TGTGCCAGCAGTTATGAACGGACAGGGGCGGAGACCCAGTACTTC. Residues: CASSYERTGAETQYF.

The chain's CDR3 is CALYYPGSMNTEAFF. DNA of the CDR3: TGTGCACTTTATTATCCAGGGTCCATGAACACTGAAGCTTTCTTT. The V gene is TRBV30, the J gene TRBJ1-1; TRBD1 is a possible D gene (5 bases). CDR1 and CDR2 from the germline V gene are GTSNPN and SVGIG (reference sequence). CDR3 length: 15 residues.

The V gene is TRBV10-3, the J gene TRBJ1-3; D gene unclear. CDR1 ENHRY and CDR2 SYGVKD come from the germline V gene. V lost 4 bases and J 0 bases, leaving 7 bases between the germline ends. The length of the CDR3 is 14 residues. CDR3 sequence reads: CAISGLISGNTIYF. The CDR3 coding sequence is TGTGCCATCAGTGGCCTGATCTCTGGAAACACCATATATTTT.

The V call is TRBV28, the J call TRBJ2-1; D is uncertain. The CDR3 consists of 12 residues. The V gene lost 4 bases and the J gene lost 9 bases, with 10 bases spanning the gap. Germline V CDR1 and CDR2: MDHEN, SYDVKM. The CDR3 is CASSSRESEQFF. The DNA of the CDR3 is TGTGCCAGCAGTTCTAGAGAAAGTGAGCAGTTCTTC.

The rearrangement uses TRBV7-2 and TRBJ2-1, with 11 positions matching TRBD2. The CDR3 spans 19 residues. V trimming: 1 base; J trimming: 8 bases; junction bases outside the gene matches: 16. Per germline, CDR1 SGHTA and CDR2 FQGNSA. This CDR3 reads CASSLEGLAGGLGIDEQFF. The CDR3 DNA reads TGTGCCAGCAGCTTAGAAGGTCTAGCGGGGGGCCTAGGGATAGATGAGCAGTTCTTC. Based on the CDR3 plus reference TRBV7-2 and TRBJ2-1, the full variable domain is GAGVSQSPSNKVTEKGKDVELRCDPISGHTALYWYRQSLGQGLEFLIYFQGNSAPDKSGLPSDRFSAERTGGSVSTLTIQRTQQEDSAVYLCASSLEGLAGGLGIDEQFFGPGTRLTVL.

The chain links TRBV4-1 to TRBJ2-2; TRBD1 is a possible D gene (5 bases). Deletions cut 4 bases from V and 6 bases from J, with 12 bases between. Germline CDR1 MGHRA, CDR2 YSYEKL. This CDR3 has 14 residues. As DNA, the CDR3 is TGCGCCAGCAGCCCCTCTAAGGGGTCCGGGGAGCTGTTTTTT. Its protein is CASSPSKGSGELFF.

In this sample, this clone turned up once. The rearrangement uses TRBV6-5 and TRBJ2-7; the D gene is possibly TRBD2 (7 bases). The CDR3 loop spans 14 amino acids. Between the trimmed V and J ends, which lost 5 bases and 7 bases, there was a span of 18 bases. Germline values: CDR1 MNHEY, CDR2 SVGAGI. The CDR3, as DNA: TGTGCCAGCAGTCAGGGAGGGGGTACGCTTGAGCAGTACTTC. Translated: CASSQGGGTLEQYF.

The chain uses TRBV13 and TRBJ2-7, with 12 bases that match TRBD1. Germline V gene sequence: CDR1 PRHDT, CDR2 FYEKMQ (reference sequence). The V gene end was trimmed by 0 bases and the J gene end by 6 bases; junction bases not matched to a gene: 3. The CDR3 contains 15 residues. CDR3 loop: CASSLGGQGAPEQYF. For the CDR3, the DNA is TGTGCCAGCAGCTTAGGGGGACAGGGGGCCCCCGAGCAGTACTTC.

The V call is TRBV4-3, the J call TRBJ2-1, with 9 bases matching TRBD1. J lost 1 base, V lost 0 bases, and 1 base had no gene match. Germline values: CDR1 LGHNA, CDR2 YSLEER. The length of the CDR3 is 16 residues. The CDR3 region has the DNA TGCGCCAGCAGCCAAGAGGGACAGGGATCCTACAATGAGCAGTTCTTC. This sequence encodes CASSQEGQGSYNEQFF.

The table lists this clone with a few counts. The chain uses TRBV6-5 and TRBJ1-2; D perhaps matches TRBD1 (6 bases). Trimming left V 4 bases short and J 0 bases short, with 9 bases between. CDR1 and CDR2 from the germline V gene are MNHEY and SVGAGI. CDR3 length: 14 residues. CDR3: CASSSGQTNYGYTF. The DNA for the CDR3 is TGTGCCAGCAGTTCTGGACAGACTAACTATGGCTACACCTTC.

The CDR3 here is CASSQFTGYEQYF. The CDR3 DNA sequence: TGCGCCAGCAGCCAGTTTACAGGCTACGAGCAGTACTTC. The chain employs TRBV4-3 and TRBJ2-7, with D tentatively TRBD1 (5 bases). The V gene's germline CDR1 is LGHNA and CDR2 YSLEER. CDR3 length equals 13 residues. Trimming took 3 bases from V and 3 from J, leaving 9 bases between them.